These 27 T cell receptor beta chains share one sample of origin, sequenced in a study of CD8 T cells in ankylosing spondylitis. TCRdb redid the calling of the 5' RACE reads with MiXCR, one entry per CDR3 protein. The data contain 30,000 to 45,000 distinct CDR3 sequences, 3% of them seen just once; the ten biggest clones take up 2.5% to 3.5%. The sample was blood, either unsorted or a sorted T cell fraction (not recorded which). The origin of the receptors is a male donor with ankylosing spondylitis or in good health (not recorded which).

This clonotype was observed many times. V gene TRBV9 combines with J gene TRBJ2-3; 12 nucleotides match TRBD2. Germline lookup yields CDR1 SGDLS and CDR2 YYNGEE. The CDR3 has 17 residues. Trimming took 4 bases from V and 4 from J; bases not matched to a gene: 10. CDR3 in amino acids: CASSTSPLAGGPDTQYF. The CDR3 DNA follows: TGTGCCAGCAGCACCAGCCCCCTAGCGGGGGGGCCAGATACGCAGTATTTT.

This clonotype has a count of ten or more. The rearrangement links TRBV9 to TRBJ1-2, with TRBD1 matching 10 bases. CDR3 length: 13 residues. Germline V gene lookup returns CDR1 SGDLS and CDR2 YYNGEE. Germline trimming cut 7 bases from V and 6 bases from J; bases unmatched to any gene: 6. Here the CDR3 reads CASSRQGADGYTF. CDR3 DNA: TGTGCCAGCTCGAGACAGGGGGCGGATGGCTACACCTTC.

This clonotype was observed a few times. The gene calls are TRBV9 and TRBJ1-5, with TRBD1 as a possible D gene (5 bases). The CDR3 consists of 13 residues. Germline lookup yields CDR1 SGDLS and CDR2 YYNGEE. The V end was cut by 0 bases, the J end by 6 bases, with 7 bases between. CDR3 loop: CASSVGGTQPQHF. Written as DNA, the CDR3 is TGTGCCAGCAGCGTAGGAGGGACTCAGCCCCAGCATTTT. The whole variable domain, filled in from reference TRBV9 and TRBJ1-5, reads DSGVTQTPKHLITATGQRVTLRCSPRSGDLSVYWYQQSLDQGLQFLIQYYNGEERAKGNILERFSAQQFPDLHSELNLSSLELGDSALYFCASSVGGTQPQHFGDGTRLSIL.

This clonotype appeared many times. The gene calls are TRBV9 and TRBJ1-1; the D is unclear. CDR3 length: 14 amino acids. Looked up from germline, CDR1 is SGDLS and CDR2 is YYNGEE. The V gene lost 3 bases and the J gene lost 5 bases, with 14 bases spanning the gap. The CDR3 sequence is CASSAPGRGTEAFF. The CDR3 coding sequence is TGTGCCAGCAGCGCACCGGGCCGAGGAACTGAAGCTTTCTTT. The variable domain in full, with the rest retrieved from reference TRBV9 and TRBJ1-1, is DSGVTQTPKHLITATGQRVTLRCSPRSGDLSVYWYQQSLDQGLQFLIQYYNGEERAKGNILERFSAQQFPDLHSELNLSSLELGDSALYFCASSAPGRGTEAFFGQGTRLTVV.

This clonotype was seen repeatedly, ten times or more. This chain joins TRBV9 and TRBJ2-1; D is perhaps TRBD2 (5 bases). CDR1 and CDR2 from the germline V gene are SGDLS and YYNGEE. The CDR3 runs 15 residues. Trimming pared 4 bases from V and 10 bases from J, leaving 21 bases between. CDR3 protein: CASSLDYQVLVEQFF. The CDR3 nucleotides are TGTGCCAGCAGCCTAGACTACCAGGTCTTAGTAGAGCAGTTCTTC. Complete variable domain (other parts from reference TRBV9 and TRBJ2-1): DSGVTQTPKHLITATGQRVTLRCSPRSGDLSVYWYQQSLDQGLQFLIQYYNGEERAKGNILERFSAQQFPDLHSELNLSSLELGDSALYFCASSLDYQVLVEQFFGPGTRLTVL.

This clonotype has at least ten counts. CDR3 in DNA: TGTGCCAGCAGCAACAGAGCGGCGACGGGGACCGGGGAGCTGTTTTTT. It specifies CASSNRAATGTGELFF. The chain links TRBV9 to TRBJ2-2; a possible D gene is TRBD2 (5 bases). The CDR3 consists of 16 residues. Germline V gene lookup returns CDR1 SGDLS and CDR2 YYNGEE. Deletions cut 4 bases from V and 5 bases from J, with 18 bases between.

This clonotype was observed at least ten times. The rearrangement joins TRBV9 to TRBJ2-5, with 7 bases aligning to TRBD1. Germline CDR1 reads SGDLS; CDR2 reads YYNGEE. The CDR3 loop spans 16 amino acids. J lost 5 bases, V lost 0 bases, and 10 bases had no gene match. DNA of the CDR3: TGTGCCAGCAGCGTAGGTCCAAGTCTGACAGGGGAGACCCAGTACTTC. Amino acid sequence: CASSVGPSLTGETQYF. Based on the CDR3 plus reference TRBV9 and TRBJ2-5, the full variable domain is DSGVTQTPKHLITATGQRVTLRCSPRSGDLSVYWYQQSLDQGLQFLIQYYNGEERAKGNILERFSAQQFPDLHSELNLSSLELGDSALYFCASSVGPSLTGETQYFGPGTRLLVL.

There are many counts of this clonotype. The rearrangement uses TRBV9 and TRBJ2-5; weak D call: TRBD2 (6 bases). The ends were cut back, 0 bases at V and 4 bases at J, with 13 bases in the middle. The CDR3 runs 15 residues. Germline values: CDR1 SGDLS, CDR2 YYNGEE. In DNA, the CDR3 is TGTGCCAGCAGCGTAGTCGGGAGCAGTCCAGAGACCCAGTACTTC. It translates to CASSVVGSSPETQYF.

This clonotype was found many times. CDR3 sequence: CASNPTDRGALEQYV. CDR3 nucleotides: TGTGCCAGCAACCCCACGGACAGGGGGGCCCTCGAGCAGTACGTC. This sequence joins TRBV11-2 and TRBJ2-7; 10 positions agree with TRBD1. The CDR3 has 15 residues. Germline loops: CDR1 SGHAT, CDR2 FQNNGV. V shed 7 bases, J shed 6 bases, and the junction held 12 bases outside the gene matches.

This clonotype was seen ten or more times. V gene TRBV9 combines with J gene TRBJ1-6; 9 bases agree with TRBD1. Germline V gene data show CDR1 as SGDLS and CDR2 as YYNGEE. This CDR3 spans 15 amino acids. Trimming cost V 3 bases and J 9 bases; bases outside gene matches: 7. This chain's CDR3 is CASSANGQGSSPLHF. The CDR3 DNA sequence: TGTGCCAGCAGCGCGAACGGACAGGGGAGTTCACCCCTCCACTTT.

This clonotype was recorded a few times. The chain links TRBV9 to TRBJ2-2; no clear D. CDR3 length: 15 residues. The V and J ends lost 0 bases and 4 bases respectively, with 10 bases between them. Germline V gene sequence: CDR1 SGDLS, CDR2 YYNGEE. The chain's CDR3 is CASSVDRVATGELFF. The DNA for the CDR3 is TGTGCCAGCAGCGTAGATCGAGTCGCCACCGGGGAGCTGTTTTTT.

This clonotype was counted at least ten times. The gene calls are TRBV9 and TRBJ2-3; the match to TRBD1 covers 9 bases. Germline CDR1 SGDLS, CDR2 YYNGEE. This CDR3 spans 17 amino acids. V lost 1 base, J lost 4 bases, and 10 bases stayed unmatched. For the CDR3, the DNA is TGTGCCAGCAGCGTACAACTACAGGGGGCGTTCTCAGATACGCAGTATTTT. This sequence encodes CASSVQLQGAFSDTQYF.

This clonotype was seen ten or more times. The chain carries TRBV9 and TRBJ2-2; 9 nucleotides agree with TRBD1. Germline CDR1 reads SGDLS; CDR2 reads YYNGEE. V lost 3 bases and J lost 5; bases outside the gene matches: 5. The CDR3 is made up of 15 amino acids. CDR3 in amino acids: CASSETTGGTGELFF. The CDR3 bases are TGTGCCAGCAGCGAAACGACAGGGGGAACCGGGGAGCTGTTTTTT.

This clonotype was picked up many times. The chain recombines TRBV9 with TRBJ1-4; D is unresolved. Per the germline V gene, CDR1 is SGDLS and CDR2 is YYNGEE. Trimming pared 4 bases from V and 4 bases from J, leaving 11 bases between. This CDR3 has 14 amino acids. CDR3 protein: CASSLGLSNEKLFF. For the CDR3, the DNA is TGTGCCAGCAGCTTAGGCCTGAGTAATGAAAAACTGTTTTTT.

The sample holds many counts of this clonotype. This chain links TRBV9 with TRBJ2-2, with D possibly called TRBD1 or TRBD2 (5 bases each). Trimming removed 0 bases from V and 6 bases from J, with 9 bases in between. Per germline, CDR1 SGDLS and CDR2 YYNGEE. This CDR3 is built from 14 residues. The CDR3 spells CASSVAGPAGELFF. In nucleotides, the CDR3 is TGTGCCAGCAGCGTAGCGGGGCCCGCCGGGGAGCTGTTTTTT.

In its sample, this clonotype was seen many times. The rearrangement links TRBV9 to TRBJ2-2; D possibly uses TRBD1 or TRBD2 (6 bases each). CDR1 and CDR2 (germline): SGDLS, YYNGEE. The V gene lost 4 bases and the J gene lost 5 bases, with 15 bases spanning the gap. The length of the CDR3 is 15 residues. CDR3: CASSPRGQETGELFF. CDR3 DNA sequence: TGTGCCAGCAGCCCCCGGGGGCAGGAGACCGGGGAGCTGTTTTTT.

Ten or more counts support this clonotype. This chain joins TRBV9 and TRBJ1-6; 9 bases match TRBD1. The trim removed 4 bases at V and 7 bases at J, leaving 3 bases unmatched. Germline V gene data show CDR1 as SGDLS and CDR2 as YYNGEE. This CDR3 spans 14 amino acids. CDR3 amino acids: CASSYGQGNSPLHF. The CDR3 bases are TGTGCCAGCAGCTATGGACAGGGGAATTCACCCCTCCACTTT.

This clonotype was found many times. J is TRBJ1-2 and V is TRBV9, with 7 bases identical to TRBD1. This CDR3 region has 14 residues. The germline V gene has CDR1 SGDLS and CDR2 YYNGEE. The junction had 8 bases not matched to a gene; V was cut back by 4 bases and J by 5 bases. The CDR3 loop is CASSTQTGSYGYTF. The CDR3 bases are TGTGCCAGCAGCACCCAGACAGGGTCATATGGCTACACCTTC.

This clonotype was seen many times. The J gene is TRBJ2-1, the V gene TRBV9, with 8 bases lining up with TRBD2. The CDR3 sequence is 15 residues long. From germline, CDR1 is SGDLS and CDR2 YYNGEE. Trimming took 9 bases from V and 8 from J; bases not matched to a gene: 16. In nucleotides, the CDR3 is TGTGCCACGACAAAAGGGGCGGGAGGAGGATATGAGCAGTTCTTC. It yields the protein CATTKGAGGGYEQFF.

This clonotype was found many times. CDR3 sequence: CASSVRAGHTGELFF. CDR3 nucleotides: TGTGCCAGCAGCGTACGGGCCGGGCACACCGGGGAGCTGTTTTTT. The chain carries TRBV9 and TRBJ2-2; no clear D. V lost 1 base, J lost 3 bases, and 10 bases lay in between. In germline, CDR1 is SGDLS, CDR2 YYNGEE. The length of the CDR3 is 15 residues.

There are many counts of this clonotype. The chain joins TRBV9 to TRBJ2-3; 8 bases agree with TRBD2. The germline V gene encodes CDR1 SGDLS and CDR2 YYNGEE. V trimming: 4 bases; J trimming: 4 bases; junction bases outside the gene matches: 5. CDR3 length: 14 amino acids. The CDR3 is CASSTRGGADTQYF. The CDR3 DNA reads as TGTGCCAGCAGCACTCGGGGGGGGGCAGATACGCAGTATTTT.

This clonotype has ten or more counts. This rearrangement joins TRBV9 to TRBJ1-5; 9 bases agree with TRBD1. Trimming cost V 4 bases and J 0 bases; bases outside gene matches: 2. The CDR3 has 15 amino acids. Germline CDR1 and CDR2: SGDLS and YYNGEE. CDR3 nucleotides: TGTGCCAGCAGCCCGGGACAGGGTAGCAATCAGCCCCAGCATTTT. This gives the protein CASSPGQGSNQPQHF.

In its sample, this clonotype was seen many times. The chain couples TRBV9 to TRBJ2-1, with 9 bases lining up with TRBD1. The CDR3 consists of 16 residues. Germline V CDR1 and CDR2: SGDLS, YYNGEE. With 4 bases clipped from V and 0 bases from J, the junction kept 5 bases outside the gene matches. This CDR3 reads CASSPRQGGSYNEQFF. The CDR3, as DNA: TGTGCCAGCAGCCCGAGACAGGGGGGCTCCTACAATGAGCAGTTCTTC.

There are many counts of this clonotype. The chain recombines TRBV9 with TRBJ1-2, with D unresolved. From germline, CDR1 is SGDLS and CDR2 YYNGEE. V dropped 3 bases and J dropped 2 bases, with 11 bases sitting between them. CDR3 size: 14 residues. The chain's CDR3 is CASSGGSRNYGYTF. The CDR3 coding sequence is TGTGCCAGCAGCGGTGGCAGCAGAAACTATGGCTACACCTTC. Drawing the rest from reference TRBV9 and TRBJ1-2, the complete variable domain is DSGVTQTPKHLITATGQRVTLRCSPRSGDLSVYWYQQSLDQGLQFLIQYYNGEERAKGNILERFSAQQFPDLHSELNLSSLELGDSALYFCASSGGSRNYGYTFGSGTRLTVV.

This clonotype was picked up many times. In nucleotides, the CDR3 is TGTGCCAGCAGTGTCCCGGGACAGGGAACCTACGAGCAGTACGTC. Translating gives CASSVPGQGTYEQYV. The V and J genes are TRBV25-1 and TRBJ2-7; TRBD1 matches 9 bases. The V segment lost 4 bases and the J segment 2 bases; nucleotides outside the gene matches: 6. The CDR3 extends over 15 amino acids. CDR1 and CDR2 from the germline V gene are MGHDK and SYGVNS.

This clonotype has at least ten counts. The J gene is TRBJ1-1, the V gene TRBV9, with D tentatively TRBD1 (5 bases). The CDR3 contains 15 residues. Germline CDR1 SGDLS, CDR2 YYNGEE. Trimming took off 0 bases at V and 4 bases at J, with 13 bases between the two ends. CDR3 sequence: CASSVGGGKGTEAFF. The CDR3 nucleotides are TGTGCCAGCAGCGTAGGGGGGGGTAAGGGCACTGAAGCTTTCTTT.

This clonotype was found many times. The genes are TRBV9 and TRBJ2-3; TRBD1 is a possible D gene (6 bases). Between the trimmed V and J ends, which lost 3 bases and 1 base, there was a span of 9 bases. The CDR3 consists of 14 residues. CDR1 SGDLS and CDR2 YYNGEE come from the germline V gene. The DNA of the CDR3 is TGTGCCAGCAGCGCGGGACATCGCACAGATACGCAGTATTTT. This translates into CASSAGHRTDTQYF.